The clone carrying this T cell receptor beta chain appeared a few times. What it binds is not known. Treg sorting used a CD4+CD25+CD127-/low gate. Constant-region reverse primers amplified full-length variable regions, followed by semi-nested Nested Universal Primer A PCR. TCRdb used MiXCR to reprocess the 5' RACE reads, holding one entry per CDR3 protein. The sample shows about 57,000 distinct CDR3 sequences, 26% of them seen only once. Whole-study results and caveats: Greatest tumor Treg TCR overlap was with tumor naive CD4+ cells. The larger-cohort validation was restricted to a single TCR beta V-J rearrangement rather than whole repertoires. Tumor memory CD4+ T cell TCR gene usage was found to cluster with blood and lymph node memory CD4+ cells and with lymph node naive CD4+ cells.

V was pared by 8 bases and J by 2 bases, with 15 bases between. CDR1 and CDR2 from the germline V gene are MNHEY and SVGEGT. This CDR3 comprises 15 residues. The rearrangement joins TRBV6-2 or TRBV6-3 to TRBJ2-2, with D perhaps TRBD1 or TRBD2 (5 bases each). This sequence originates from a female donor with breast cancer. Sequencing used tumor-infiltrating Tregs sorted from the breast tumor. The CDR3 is CASSFRGANTGELFF. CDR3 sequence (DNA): TGTGCCAGCTCCTTCCGAGGGGCAAACACCGGGGAGCTGTTTTTT.